The 4 T cell receptor beta chains below come from one sample, sequenced in a study of patients and donors after allogeneic stem cell transplantation. TCRdb analysed the RT-PCR reads with MiXCR anew, one entry per CDR3 protein. The sample shows tens of thousands of distinct CDR3 sequences, 5% of them seen only once. Material for sequencing was blood, either unsorted or a sorted T cell fraction (not recorded which). Source of these receptors: a human donor who was either an allogeneic HSCT recipient or a stem cell or donor lymphocyte infusion donor (not recorded which). It is not recorded whose cells these are; they may come from a transplant donor.

This clonotype was counted at least ten times. CDR3 DNA sequence: TGCAGCGTTGTTCCCCGAGGGACGAGGGACTATGGCTACACCTTC. It yields the protein CSVVPRGTRDYGYTF. This rearrangement joins TRBV29-1 to TRBJ1-2; D is possibly TRBD1 (5 bases). Germline values: CDR1 SQVTM, CDR2 ANQGSEA. The germline V and J ends were trimmed by 4 bases and 3 bases, with 18 bases remaining between them. The CDR3 length is 15 residues.

This clonotype was counted ten times or more. The chain combines TRBV5-4 with TRBJ2-5; possibly TRBD2 for D (5 bases). The germline V and J ends were trimmed by 0 bases and 1 base, with 7 bases remaining between them. The length of the CDR3 is 14 residues. Germline loops: CDR1 SGHNT, CDR2 YYREEE (reference sequence). CDR3 nucleotides: TGTGCCAGCAGCTTGGTTGGAGGCCAAGAGACCCAGTACTTC. Translation: CASSLVGGQETQYF.

This chain joins TRBV3-1 and TRBJ2-5, with D maybe TRBD2 (7 bases). Germline V gene lookup returns CDR1 LGHDT and CDR2 YNNKEL (reference sequence). The V and J ends lost 5 bases and 1 base respectively, with 11 bases between them. The CDR3 totals 14 residues. The CDR3 spells CASSGGAVQETQYF. For the CDR3, the DNA is TGTGCCAGCAGCGGGGGGGCAGTCCAAGAGACCCAGTACTTC.

This clonotype showed up many times. The chain has TRBV9 and TRBJ2-2; TRBD1 matches 9 bases. Germline assignment: CDR1 SGDLS and CDR2 YYNGEE. The trim removed 4 bases at V and 5 bases at J, leaving 9 bases unmatched. The CDR3 is 16 residues long. In DNA, the CDR3 is TGTGCCAGCAGCCTTACTACAGGGGGCAGGACCGGGGAGCTGTTTTTT. Protein product: CASSLTTGGRTGELFF.